Presented here are 16 T cell receptor beta chains from one specimen sequenced in a study of T cells in localized non-small cell lung cancer. The table came from immunoSEQ multiplex PCR; TCRdb's copy has only in-frame clones and leaves some out. The table includes approximately 52,000 clones, 86% detected once. This material consisted of peripheral blood, taken before any cancer treatment. These receptors originate from a male donor at least 60 years old with stage III squamous cell lung carcinoma.

The chain couples TRBV18 to TRBJ2-1; weak D call: TRBD2 (6 bases). Between the trimmed V and J ends, which lost 5 bases and 1 base, there was a span of 12 bases. The CDR3 loop spans 15 amino acids. Germline V gene lookup returns CDR1 KGHSH and CDR2 LQKENI. The CDR3 coding sequence is TGTGCCAGCTCAACGGCGGGGCAGTCCTACAATGAGCAGTTCTTC. As protein: CASSTAGQSYNEQFF.

The CDR3 region has the DNA TGTGCCAGCAGCCCCGGGACGAGGAATGAAAAACTGTTTTTT. It is translated as CASSPGTRNEKLFF. V gene TRBV7-9 combines with J gene TRBJ1-4; a weak D match, TRBD1 (5 bases). The CDR3 has 14 amino acids. Germline V gives CDR1 SEHNR, CDR2 FQNEAQ (reference sequence). V was clipped by 5 bases and J by 5 bases, with 12 bases between them.

This clone was detected only once. The chain is built from TRBV29-1 and TRBJ1-2; D unresolved. Between the trimmed V and J ends, which lost 5 bases and 8 bases, there was a span of 15 bases. Germline V gene lookup returns CDR1 SQVTM and CDR2 ANQGSEA. This CDR3 comprises 12 residues. The CDR3 region has the DNA TGCAGCGTTCCGCGCTCCCTCCGGGGCTACACCTTC. Translated, it gives CSVPRSLRGYTF.

The chain is built from TRBV5-5 and TRBJ2-4; weak D call: TRBD1 (6 bases). The V end lost 4 bases, the J end lost 0 bases, and 11 bases lay between the germline ends. The CDR3 runs 15 residues. CDR1 and CDR2 (germline): SGHKS, YYEKEE (reference sequence). The CDR3 loop is CASSQPDRAKNIQYF. CDR3 DNA sequence: TGTGCCAGCAGCCAACCGGACAGAGCCAAAAACATTCAGTACTTC.

This chain uses TRBV21-1 with TRBJ1-2. TRBV21-1 is marked as a pseudogene. The CDR3 runs 15 residues. The chain's CDR3 is CASSMTEGLNYGYTF. For the CDR3, the DNA is TGTGCCAGCAGCATGACAGAGGGCCTTAACTATGGCTACACCTTC.

The genes are TRBV28 and TRBJ2-5, with D unresolved. Between the trimmed V and J ends, which lost 2 bases and 7 bases, there was a span of 5 bases. Germline V gene data show CDR1 as MDHEN and CDR2 as SYDVKM. CDR3 length: 11 residues. CDR3 loop: CASSLETTQYF. The CDR3 coding sequence is TGTGCCAGCAGTTTAGAGACGACCCAGTACTTC. Full variable domain (outside the CDR3, taken from reference TRBV28 and TRBJ2-5): DVKVTQSSRYLVKRTGEKVFLECVQDMDHENMFWYRQDPGLGLRLIYFSYDVKMKEKGDIPEGYSVSREKKERFSLILESASTNQTSMYLCASSLETTQYFGPGTRLLVL.

The V gene is TRBV6-1, the J gene TRBJ1-5; D remains ambiguous. V gave up 6 bases and J gave up 9 bases, with 6 bases separating them. CDR1 and CDR2 from the germline V gene are MNHNS and SASEGT. This CDR3 is built from 10 residues. CDR3 DNA sequence: TGTGCCAGCAGCCCACCGCCCCAGCATTTT. Its protein product is CASSPPPQHF.

V and J are TRBV2 and TRBJ2-7; TRBD1 agrees at 7 bases. This CDR3 is 15 amino acids long. V was clipped by 2 bases and J by 1 base; unmatched bases: 5. Germline assignment: CDR1 SNHLY and CDR2 FYNNEI. Here the CDR3 reads CASSESRGQSYEQYF. CDR3 DNA: TGTGCCAGCAGTGAAAGCCGGGGACAGTCCTACGAGCAGTACTTC.

The chain couples TRBV25-1 to TRBJ2-1; possible D gene TRBD2, 5 bases. This CDR3 spans 14 amino acids. The V gene lost 2 bases and the J gene lost 7 bases, with 12 bases spanning the gap. The germline CDR1 and CDR2 sequences are MGHDK and SYGVNS. The CDR3 nucleotides read TGTGCCAGCAGTGAAAGGGCGGACTGGAATGAGCAGTTCTTC. Its protein is CASSERADWNEQFF.

The CDR3 is CASSPLGQGIGETQYF. CDR3 sequence (DNA): TGTGCCAGCTCACCCCTCGGACAGGGAATTGGGGAGACCCAGTACTTC. The V gene is TRBV18, the J gene TRBJ2-5; the match to TRBD1 covers 8 bases. Germline V gene sequence: CDR1 KGHSH, CDR2 LQKENI. The junction had 11 bases not matched to a gene; V was cut back by 3 bases and J by 5 bases. The CDR3 runs 16 residues.

The chain carries TRBV7-2 and TRBJ2-2, with D possibly TRBD1 on 5 matching bases. V was shortened by 1 base and J by 5 bases, with 14 bases between the two germline ends. Germline V CDR1 and CDR2: SGHTA, FQGNSA. CDR3 length equals 16 residues. The CDR3 is CASSLVSQGMTGELFF. The CDR3 DNA follows: TGTGCCAGCAGCTTAGTATCTCAGGGTATGACCGGGGAGCTGTTTTTT.

This rearrangement joins TRBV11-2 to TRBJ1-1; D is uncertain. CDR3 length: 10 residues. V lost 9 bases and J lost 8, with 10 bases in between. Germline V lookup: CDR1 SGHAT, CDR2 FQNNGV. In nucleotides, the CDR3 is TGTGCCAGTGGACGGCAGGAAGCTTTCTTT. It codes for CASGRQEAFF.

This chain uses TRBV18 with TRBJ2-5; D gene uncertain. Looked up from germline, CDR1 is KGHSH and CDR2 is LQKENI. V lost 3 bases and J 5 bases, leaving 4 bases between the germline ends. This CDR3 is 11 amino acids long. The CDR3 region has the DNA TGTGCCAGCTCACCGTCTGAGACCCAGTACTTC. Translated: CASSPSETQYF.

The CDR3 DNA reads TGTGCCAGCAGCGGACAGGATTCACCCCTCCACTTT. This translates into CASSGQDSPLHF. This sequence joins TRBV5-4 and TRBJ1-6; TRBD1 matches 7 bases. The CDR3 sequence is 12 residues long. The germline CDR1 and CDR2 sequences are SGHNT and YYREEE (reference sequence). The junction had 0 bases not matched to a gene; V was cut back by 4 bases and J by 8 bases. The complete variable domain, with remaining parts taken from reference TRBV5-4 and TRBJ1-6, reads ETGVTQSPTHLIKTRGQQVTLRCSSQSGHNTVSWYQQALGQGPQFIFQYYREEENGRGNFPPRFSGLQFPNYSSELNVNALELDDSALYLCASSGQDSPLHFGNGTRLTVT.

The chain couples TRBV30 to TRBJ2-1; 10 bases are a match to TRBD2. The ends lost 2 bases at V and 3 bases at J; junction bases unmatched: 7. The CDR3 extends over 16 amino acids. Per germline, CDR1 GTSNPN and CDR2 SVGIG (reference sequence). CDR3 coding DNA: TGTGCCTGGAGTACCAAACTAGCGGGAAGCTACAATGAGCAGTTCTTC. This gives the protein CAWSTKLAGSYNEQFF.

The chain employs TRBV6-1 and TRBJ1-5; D uncertain. Trimming removed 1 base from V and 6 bases from J, with 1 base in between. The CDR3 spans 11 residues. Germline values: CDR1 MNHNS, CDR2 SASEGT. CDR3 sequence (DNA): TGTGCCAGCAGTGAAGGTCAGCCCCAGCATTTT. Residues: CASSEGQPQHF.